The TCR beta chain under discussion was sequenced for a study of shared clonotypes between healthy human individuals. Study-wide results and caveats: A reduction in generation probabilities was seen for non-shared clonotypes relative to those shared by all four donors.

As handled by the study authors: Filtering differed for immunoSEQ, which gave only junction sequences without quality scores. This table comes from immunoSEQ multiplex PCR, and its TCRdb copy is limited to in-frame clones, with some not included. For V, J and clone size, that table is used; D and trimming come from the DNA. The data hold 1.5 million to 2.5 million clones, with roughly 95% observed a single time. V gave up 8 bases and J gave up 4 bases, with 17 bases separating them. The V gene's germline CDR1 is SEHNR and CDR2 FQNEAQ (reference sequence). The CDR3 length is 15 residues. As defined, naive CD8 cells were CD45RO-negative and positively selected for CCR7, with terminally differentiated effector memory CD45RA+ cells excluded. Regarding this clone: The antigen remains unidentified.

The specimen was naive CD8+ T cells sorted from blood. The V call is TRBV7-9, the J call TRBJ2-2, with no clear D. The clonotype was recovered from a man between 18 and 35 years old in good health. The CDR3 loop reads CASSPETPGTGELFF. DNA for the CDR3: TGTGCCAGCTCTCCCGAGACTCCGGGCACCGGGGAGCTGTTTTTT.